This entry concerns a single T cell receptor beta chain. Its matching antigen is unknown. The method was immunoSEQ multiplex PCR; TCRdb's version includes in-frame clones alone and lacks a portion of them. The sample lists about 36,000 clones, more than 75% occurring once. Germline V gene lookup returns CDR1 MDHEN and CDR2 SYDVKM. The V and J ends lost 6 bases and 2 bases, in that order; junction bases with no gene match: 11. The CDR3 covers 16 residues. This entry belongs to a study of OX40 agonist ivuxolimab in advanced cancers. Autoimmune disease history or systemic immunosuppression led to patients being barred. Findings and limits, study-wide: The CD4+ and CD8+ T cells in the blood had expanded clonally by week 6 at 0.1 to 3.0 mg/kg.

This specimen was CD4+ or CD8+ T cells sorted from blood, taken in a trial of the OX40 agonist ivuxolimab. The sequence was obtained from an adult with an advanced solid tumor such as melanoma, head and neck, liver or kidney cancer. The chain links TRBV28 to TRBJ2-7; 9 bases align to TRBD1. The CDR3 nucleotides are TGTGCCAGCAGGAACCGGGACAGGGAAATCCCCTACGAGCAGTACTTC. Translation: CASRNRDREIPYEQYF. Using reference TRBV28 and TRBJ2-7 for the parts outside the CDR3, the full variable domain is DVKVTQSSRYLVKRTGEKVFLECVQDMDHENMFWYRQDPGLGLRLIYFSYDVKMKEKGDIPEGYSVSREKKERFSLILESASTNQTSMYLCASRNRDREIPYEQYFGPGTRLTVT.